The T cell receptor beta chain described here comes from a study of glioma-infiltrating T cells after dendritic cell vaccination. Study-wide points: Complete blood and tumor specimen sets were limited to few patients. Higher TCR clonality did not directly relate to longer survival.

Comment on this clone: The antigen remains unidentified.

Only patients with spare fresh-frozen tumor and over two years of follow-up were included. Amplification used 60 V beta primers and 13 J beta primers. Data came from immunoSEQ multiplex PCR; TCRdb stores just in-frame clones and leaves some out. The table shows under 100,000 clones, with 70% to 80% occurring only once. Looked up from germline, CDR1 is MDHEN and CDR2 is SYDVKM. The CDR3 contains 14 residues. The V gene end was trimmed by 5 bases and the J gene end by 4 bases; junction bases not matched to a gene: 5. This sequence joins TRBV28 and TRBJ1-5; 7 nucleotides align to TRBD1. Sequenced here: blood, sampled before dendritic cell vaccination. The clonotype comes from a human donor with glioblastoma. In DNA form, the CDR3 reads TGTGCCAGCAGTCCAGGACAGGCAAATCAGCCCCAGCATTTT. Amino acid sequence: CASSPGQANQPQHF.